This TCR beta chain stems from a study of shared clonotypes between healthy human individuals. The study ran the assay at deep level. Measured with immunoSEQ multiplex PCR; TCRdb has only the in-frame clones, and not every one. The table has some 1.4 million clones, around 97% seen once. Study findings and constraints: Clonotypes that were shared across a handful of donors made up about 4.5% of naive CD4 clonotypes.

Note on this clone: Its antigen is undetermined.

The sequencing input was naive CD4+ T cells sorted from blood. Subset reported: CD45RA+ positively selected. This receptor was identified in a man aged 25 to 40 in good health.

The CDR3 coding sequence is TGTGCCAGCTCACCAACAGTCGGGAGGACTCGCTCTGGAAACACCATATATTTT. This sequence encodes CASSPTVGRTRSGNTIYF. This sequence joins TRBV18 and TRBJ1-3; D remains unclear. There are 18 residues in the CDR3. The germline V and J ends were trimmed by 2 bases and 0 bases, with 17 bases remaining between them. The germline V gene has CDR1 KGHSH and CDR2 LQKENI.